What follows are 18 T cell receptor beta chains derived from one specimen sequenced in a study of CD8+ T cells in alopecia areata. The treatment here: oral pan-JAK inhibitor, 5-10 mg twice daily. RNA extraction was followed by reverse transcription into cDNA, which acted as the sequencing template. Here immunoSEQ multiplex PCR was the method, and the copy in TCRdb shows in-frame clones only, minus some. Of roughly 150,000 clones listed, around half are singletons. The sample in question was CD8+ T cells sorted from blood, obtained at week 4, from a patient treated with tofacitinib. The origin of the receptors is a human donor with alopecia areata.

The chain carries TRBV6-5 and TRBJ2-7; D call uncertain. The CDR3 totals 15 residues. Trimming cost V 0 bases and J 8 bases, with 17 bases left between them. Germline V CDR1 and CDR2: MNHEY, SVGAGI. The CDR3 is CASSYSMDTTVQQYF. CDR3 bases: TGTGCCAGCAGTTACTCGATGGATACAACGGTCCAGCAGTACTTC.

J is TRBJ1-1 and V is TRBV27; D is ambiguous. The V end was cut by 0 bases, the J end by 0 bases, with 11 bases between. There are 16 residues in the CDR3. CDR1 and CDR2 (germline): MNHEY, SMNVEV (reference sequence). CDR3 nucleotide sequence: TGTGCCAGCAGTTTATCGAGAACGGGGTTGAACACTGAAGCTTTCTTT. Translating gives CASSLSRTGLNTEAFF.

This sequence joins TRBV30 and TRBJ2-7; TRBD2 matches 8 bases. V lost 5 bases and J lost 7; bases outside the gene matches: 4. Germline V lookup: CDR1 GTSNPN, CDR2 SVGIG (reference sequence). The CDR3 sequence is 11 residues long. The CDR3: CAWGTGGEQYF. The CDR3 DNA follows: TGTGCCTGGGGAACGGGAGGGGAGCAGTACTTC.

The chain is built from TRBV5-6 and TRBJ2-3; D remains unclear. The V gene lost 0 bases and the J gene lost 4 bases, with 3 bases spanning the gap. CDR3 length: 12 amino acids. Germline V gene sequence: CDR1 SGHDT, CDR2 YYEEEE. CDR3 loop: CASSLGADTQYF. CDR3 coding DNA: TGTGCCAGCAGCTTGGGGGCAGATACGCAGTATTTT.

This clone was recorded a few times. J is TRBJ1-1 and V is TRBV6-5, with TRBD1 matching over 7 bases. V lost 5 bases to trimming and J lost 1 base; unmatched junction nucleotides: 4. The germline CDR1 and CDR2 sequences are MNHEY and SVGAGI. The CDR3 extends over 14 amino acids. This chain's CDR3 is CASSPWTGNTEAFF. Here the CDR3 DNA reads TGTGCCAGCAGTCCGTGGACAGGGAACACTGAAGCTTTCTTT.

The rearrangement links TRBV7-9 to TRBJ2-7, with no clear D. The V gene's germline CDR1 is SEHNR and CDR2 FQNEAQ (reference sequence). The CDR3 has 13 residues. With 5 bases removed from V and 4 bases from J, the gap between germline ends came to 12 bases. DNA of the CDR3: TGTGCCAGCAGCCCAGGACCAGAATACGAGCAGTACTTC. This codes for CASSPGPEYEQYF. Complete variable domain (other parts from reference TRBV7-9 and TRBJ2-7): DTGVSQNPRHKITKRGQNVTFRCDPISEHNRLYWYRQTLGQGPEFLTYFQNEAQLEKSRLLSDRFSAERPKGSFSTLEIQRTEQGDSAMYLCASSPGPEYEQYFGPGTRLTVT.

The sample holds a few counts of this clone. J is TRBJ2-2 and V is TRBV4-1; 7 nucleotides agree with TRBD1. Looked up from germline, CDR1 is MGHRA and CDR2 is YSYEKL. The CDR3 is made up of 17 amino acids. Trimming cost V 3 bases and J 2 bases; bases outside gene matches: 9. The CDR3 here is CASSHIPGTDNTGELFF. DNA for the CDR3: TGCGCCAGCAGCCACATTCCCGGGACAGACAACACCGGGGAGCTGTTTTTT.

Here the CDR3 DNA reads TGTGCCAGCAGCTCCGGACCTTACGAGCAGTACTTC. It yields the protein CASSSGPYEQYF. The chain uses TRBV5-6 and TRBJ2-7; D gene uncertain. Germline CDR1 SGHDT, CDR2 YYEEEE. This CDR3 region has 12 residues. Trimming stripped 3 bases from V and 4 bases from J, with 8 bases between.

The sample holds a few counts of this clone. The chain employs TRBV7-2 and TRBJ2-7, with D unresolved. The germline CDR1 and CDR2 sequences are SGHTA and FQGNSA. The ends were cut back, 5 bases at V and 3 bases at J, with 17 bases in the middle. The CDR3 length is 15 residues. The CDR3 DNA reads TGTGCCAGCAGCCATAACCTTGGACCCAACTACGAGCAGTACTTC. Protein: CASSHNLGPNYEQYF. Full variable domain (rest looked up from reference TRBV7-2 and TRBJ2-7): GAGVSQSPSNKVTEKGKDVELRCDPISGHTALYWYRQSLGQGLEFLIYFQGNSAPDKSGLPSDRFSAERTGGSVSTLTIQRTQQEDSAVYLCASSHNLGPNYEQYFGPGTRLTVT.

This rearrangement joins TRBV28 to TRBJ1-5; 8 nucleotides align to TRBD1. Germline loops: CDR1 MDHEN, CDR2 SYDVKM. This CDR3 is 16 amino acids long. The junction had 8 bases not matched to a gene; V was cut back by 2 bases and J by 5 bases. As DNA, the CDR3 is TGTGCCAGCAGTTTACCTCTGACAGGGGTGGATCAGCCCCAGCATTTT. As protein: CASSLPLTGVDQPQHF.

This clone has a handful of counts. The CDR3 sequence is CASSLTGPADGYTF. The CDR3 DNA is TGTGCCAGCAGCCTGACAGGTCCCGCCGATGGCTACACCTTC. This chain links TRBV16 with TRBJ1-2; possible D gene TRBD1, 6 bases. The CDR3 loop spans 14 amino acids. The germline V gene encodes CDR1 KGHSY and CDR2 FQNENV. V dropped 4 bases and J dropped 6 bases, with 15 bases sitting between them.

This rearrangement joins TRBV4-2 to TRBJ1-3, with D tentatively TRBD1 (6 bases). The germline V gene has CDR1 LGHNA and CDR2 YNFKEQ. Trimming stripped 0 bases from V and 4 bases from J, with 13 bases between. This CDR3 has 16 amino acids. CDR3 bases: TGTGCCAGCAGCCAAGAACAGGGATTAGAAGGAAACACCATATATTTT. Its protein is CASSQEQGLEGNTIYF.

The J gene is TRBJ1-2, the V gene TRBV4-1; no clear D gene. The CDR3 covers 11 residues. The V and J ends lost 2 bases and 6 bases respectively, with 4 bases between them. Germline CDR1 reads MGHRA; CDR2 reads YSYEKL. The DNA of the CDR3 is TGCGCCAGCAGCCAACCTAATGGCTACACCTTC. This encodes CASSQPNGYTF.

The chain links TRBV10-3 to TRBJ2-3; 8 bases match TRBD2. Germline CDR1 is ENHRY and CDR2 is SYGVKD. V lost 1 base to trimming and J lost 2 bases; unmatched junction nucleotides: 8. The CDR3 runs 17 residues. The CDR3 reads CAISEWASGLLTDTQYF. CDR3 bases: TGTGCCATCAGTGAGTGGGCTAGCGGGCTCCTCACAGATACGCAGTATTTT.

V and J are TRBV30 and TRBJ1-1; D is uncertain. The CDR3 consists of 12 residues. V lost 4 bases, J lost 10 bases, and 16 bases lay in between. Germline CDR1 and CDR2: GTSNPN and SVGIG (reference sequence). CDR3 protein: CAWTPRNFGAFF. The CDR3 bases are TGTGCCTGGACCCCAAGGAACTTCGGAGCTTTCTTT.

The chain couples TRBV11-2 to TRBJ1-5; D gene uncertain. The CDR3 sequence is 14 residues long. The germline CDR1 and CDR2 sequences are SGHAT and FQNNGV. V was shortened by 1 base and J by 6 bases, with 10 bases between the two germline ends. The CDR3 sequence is CASSLVPDGQPQHF. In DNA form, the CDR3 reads TGTGCCAGCAGCTTAGTGCCGGACGGTCAGCCCCAGCATTTT.

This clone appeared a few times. This chain's CDR3 is CSVEEDFTDTQYF. CDR3 bases: TGCAGCGTTGAAGAGGATTTCACAGATACGCAGTATTTT. The gene calls are TRBV29-1 and TRBJ2-3; D not resolved. Germline V gene data show CDR1 as SQVTM and CDR2 as ANQGSEA. The CDR3 covers 13 residues. Deletions cut 0 bases from V and 2 bases from J, with 6 bases between.

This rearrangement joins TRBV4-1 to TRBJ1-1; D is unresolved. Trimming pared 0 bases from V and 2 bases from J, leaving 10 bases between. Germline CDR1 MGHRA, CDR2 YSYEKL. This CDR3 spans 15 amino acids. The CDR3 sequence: CASSQDPSVNTEAFF. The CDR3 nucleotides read TGCGCCAGCAGCCAAGACCCTAGCGTCAACACTGAAGCTTTCTTT.